Sequencing of this T cell receptor beta chain was carried out in a study of blood T cell repertoires in COVID-19. Study as a whole: Sites across the United States, Italy and Spain contributed samples from acute and convalescent COVID-19.

V was cut by 5 bases and J by 4 bases, with 8 bases left in between. Germline loops: CDR1 LNHDA, CDR2 SQIVND (reference sequence). The CDR3 loop spans 12 amino acids. Libraries were prepared by immunoSEQ multiplex PCR; TCRdb keeps only in-frame clonotypes and omits some of them. The sample records some 95,000 clones, about 88% being singletons. The sample comprised peripheral blood. This receptor was identified in an elderly man with active or convalescent COVID-19. The chain is built from TRBV19 and TRBJ1-1; a weak D match, TRBD1 (6 bases). CDR3 in DNA: TGTGCCAGTAGTCACAGGGTCACTGAAGCTTTCTTT. This sequence encodes CASSHRVTEAFF.